The 21 T cell receptor beta chains reported below all come from one sample, sequenced in a study of regulatory T cells in long-lasting Graves disease. Time point reported: newly diagnosed GD, antithyroid drugs for less than 3 months. Construction of the TCR library relied on RNA isolated from PBMCs. Through Arm-PCR of CDR3 regions and iRepertoire HTBI primers, TCR beta libraries were built. MiXCR, applied by TCRdb to the multiplex PCR reads, yields one record per CDR3 protein. In the table there are about 350,000 distinct CDR3 sequences, around 15% of which are singletons. The data also belong to a second study, concerning T cells in Graves' hyperthyroidism and ophthalmopathy.

The specimen was peripheral blood mononuclear cells (PBMCs), collected at new diagnosis, from a patient treated with antithyroid drugs. These receptors originate from a woman between 18 and 29 years old with Graves disease.

This clonotype has a handful of counts. The rearrangement links TRBV5-1 to TRBJ2-5, with 7 bases aligning to TRBD1. CDR3 size: 15 residues. Germline loops: CDR1 SGHRS, CDR2 YFSETQ. V trimming: 4 bases; J trimming: 2 bases; junction bases outside the gene matches: 8. The CDR3 loop is CASSHPQTGQETQYF. DNA of the CDR3: TGCGCCAGCAGCCACCCCCAGACAGGGCAAGAGACCCAGTACTTC.

This clonotype was recorded many times. This sequence joins TRBV6-1 and TRBJ1-2; a possible D gene is TRBD1 (6 bases). This CDR3 has 14 residues. V was shortened by 1 base and J by 5 bases, with 11 bases between the two germline ends. Germline-derived CDR1 and CDR2 are MNHNS and SASEGT. Written as DNA, the CDR3 is TGTGCCAGCAGTGAAGTAGTACAGGGTTATGGCTACACCTTC. Translating it yields CASSEVVQGYGYTF.

The J gene is TRBJ1-5, the V gene TRBV7-3; maybe TRBD1 (5 bases). The CDR3 length is 13 residues. With 3 bases removed from V and 5 bases from J, the gap between germline ends came to 8 bases. Germline V lookup: CDR1 SGHTA, CDR2 FQGTGA. The CDR3 DNA follows: TGTGCCAGCAGCTTCAGGGTTGATCAGCCCCAGCATTTT. Encoded protein: CASSFRVDQPQHF. Full variable domain (remainder filled in from reference TRBV7-3 and TRBJ1-5): GAGVSQTPSNKVTEKGKYVELRCDPISGHTALYWYRQSLGQGPEFLIYFQGTGAADDSGLPNDRFFAVRPEGSVSTLKIQRTERGDSAVYLCASSFRVDQPQHFGDGTRLSIL.

The table lists this clonotype with a few counts. The rearrangement links TRBV6-1 to TRBJ1-4; TRBD1 matches at 8 bases. The germline gives CDR1 MNHNS, CDR2 SASEGT. This CDR3 region has 14 residues. The V gene end was trimmed by 6 bases and the J gene end by 4 bases; junction bases not matched to a gene: 4. In DNA, the CDR3 is TGTGCCAGCAGAAGACAGGGGAATAATGAAAAACTGTTTTTT. It translates to CASRRQGNNEKLFF.

This clonotype was seen at least ten times. The chain links TRBV30 to TRBJ1-2; unclear D gene. Germline V gene sequence: CDR1 GTSNPN, CDR2 SVGIG (reference sequence). The CDR3 contains 15 residues. Trimming pared 0 bases from V and 8 bases from J, leaving 19 bases between. The DNA of the CDR3 is TGTGCCTGGAGTGTACGGCCGGCAGGCCTCGGAGGCTACACCTTC. It encodes CAWSVRPAGLGGYTF.

This clonotype showed up just a few times. The chain recombines TRBV7-9 with TRBJ2-1; TRBD1 matches 8 bases. Germline assignment: CDR1 SEHNR and CDR2 FQNEAQ (reference sequence). CDR3 length: 12 amino acids. V lost 4 bases, J lost 12 bases, and 5 bases stayed unmatched. The CDR3 DNA follows: TGTGCCAGCAGCTCGGGACAGGCTGTGCAGTTCTTC. Protein product: CASSSGQAVQFF.

This clonotype was counted many times. This rearrangement joins TRBV2 to TRBJ2-1; tentatively, D is TRBD2 (5 bases). Looked up from germline, CDR1 is SNHLY and CDR2 is FYNNEI. The CDR3 is 15 residues long. The V gene lost 2 bases and the J gene lost 0 bases, with 8 bases spanning the gap. CDR3 sequence (DNA): TGTGCCAGCAGTGAAATTCGGGGCTCCTACAATGAGCAGTTCTTC. Its protein product is CASSEIRGSYNEQFF.

Many counts were recorded for this clonotype. The rearrangement uses TRBV20-1 and TRBJ2-4, with 7 positions matching TRBD1. This CDR3 has 15 residues. In germline, CDR1 is DFQATT, CDR2 SNEGSKA (reference sequence). The junction had 5 bases not matched to a gene; V was cut back by 3 bases and J by 0 bases. CDR3 DNA sequence: TGCAGTGCTAGCCCGGGACAGCAAGCCAAAAACATTCAGTACTTC. Amino acid sequence: CSASPGQQAKNIQYF.

This clonotype was seen many times. This rearrangement joins TRBV7-9 to TRBJ2-1, with 8 bases aligning to TRBD1. The CDR3 has 14 residues. Germline CDR1 reads SEHNR; CDR2 reads FQNEAQ (reference sequence). J was trimmed by 10 bases and V by 3 bases; bases with no gene match: 8. CDR3 nucleotides: TGTGCCAGCAGCTTGACGACAGGGGCGGTGGAGCAGTTCTTC. It codes for CASSLTTGAVEQFF.

The J gene is TRBJ2-7, the V gene TRBV10-2; D remains unclear. CDR1 and CDR2 (germline): WSHSY, SAAADI. This CDR3 region has 12 residues. V lost 2 bases and J lost 5, with 7 bases in between. This CDR3 reads CASSEKGHEQYF. CDR3 nucleotide sequence: TGCGCCAGCAGTGAGAAGGGCCACGAGCAGTACTTC.

This rearrangement joins TRBV5-6 to TRBJ2-1; 11 nucleotides line up with TRBD2. The V segment lost 6 bases and the J segment 4 bases; nucleotides outside the gene matches: 3. The length of the CDR3 is 14 residues. CDR1 SGHDT and CDR2 YYEEEE come from the germline V gene. The DNA of the CDR3 is TGTGCCAGCAAAAGGACTAGCGGGTACAATGAGCAGTTCTTC. The encoded protein is CASKRTSGYNEQFF.

The J gene is TRBJ1-5, the V gene TRBV2; D remains ambiguous. Germline lookup yields CDR1 SNHLY and CDR2 FYNNEI. The germline V and J ends were trimmed by 6 bases and 2 bases, with 8 bases remaining between them. The CDR3 has 13 residues. The CDR3 sequence is CASRSWGNQPQHF. CDR3 nucleotide sequence: TGTGCCAGCAGGTCCTGGGGCAATCAGCCCCAGCATTTT. Using reference TRBV2 and TRBJ1-5 for the parts outside the CDR3, the full variable domain is EPEVTQTPSHQVTQMGQEVILRCVPISNHLYFYWYRQILGQKVEFLVSFYNNEISEKSEIFDDQFSVERPDGSNFTLKIRSTKLEDSAMYFCASRSWGNQPQHFGDGTRLSIL.

In this sample, this clonotype turned up a few times. At one boundary the junction diverges from the germline segment, which might be a read error. The V call is TRBV18, the J call TRBJ2-1; no clear D gene. Germline assignment: CDR1 KGHSH and CDR2 LQKENI. The CDR3 loop spans 13 amino acids. The CDR3 loop is CASSPPANNGQFF. The CDR3 nucleotides read TGTGCCAGCTCACCACCTGCTAACAATGGGCAGTTCTTC.

On this clonotype: An end of the junction differs from the germline gene, which may be a read error. CDR3: CASSTSGSGTSYNEQFF. CDR3 bases: TGCGCCAGCAGCACTTCGGGTAGCGGGACTTCCTACAATGAGCAGTTCTTT. The genes are TRBV5-1 and TRBJ2-1; 8 positions match TRBD2. Per germline, CDR1 SGHRS and CDR2 YFSETQ. The CDR3 extends over 17 amino acids.

This clonotype was seen repeatedly, ten times or more. J is TRBJ2-5 and V is TRBV2, with D possibly being TRBD2 (5 bases). The CDR3 totals 13 residues. The germline CDR1 and CDR2 sequences are SNHLY and FYNNEI. V was clipped by 10 bases and J by 3 bases, with 15 bases between them. In DNA, the CDR3 is TGTGCCACCAAGGACGAGGGAGAAGAGACCCAGTACTTC. Translated: CATKDEGEETQYF.

This clonotype was recorded at least ten times. This chain connects TRBV18 to TRBJ2-7; the match to TRBD1 covers 7 bases. The V gene's germline CDR1 is KGHSH and CDR2 LQKENI. J lost 2 bases, V lost 3 bases, and 10 bases had no gene match. This CDR3 is 16 amino acids long. The CDR3 coding sequence is TGTGCCAGCTCACCTCTCGACAGGGCTCCAACCTACGAGCAGTACTTC. Translating it yields CASSPLDRAPTYEQYF.

The sample holds many counts of this clonotype. The chain combines TRBV30 with TRBJ1-6; 11 bases line up with TRBD1. J lost 6 bases, V lost 3 bases, and 10 bases had no gene match. The germline V gene encodes CDR1 GTSNPN and CDR2 SVGIG (reference sequence). CDR3 length: 17 residues. DNA of the CDR3: TGTGCCTGGAGACCCCCTGCCGGGACAGGGGGTAATTCACCCCTCCACTTT. Translating it yields CAWRPPAGTGGNSPLHF.

The V and J genes are TRBV10-3 and TRBJ2-3; tentative D call: TRBD1 (6 bases). The CDR3 has 15 amino acids. CDR1 is ENHRY and CDR2 is SYGVKD in the germline V gene. Trimming pared 6 bases from V and 2 bases from J, leaving 15 bases between. In DNA form, the CDR3 reads TGTGCCATCAGCGCAGGACAGAGCTACACAGATACGCAGTATTTT. This encodes CAISAGQSYTDTQYF.

There are a few counts of this clonotype. J is TRBJ1-6 and V is TRBV5-6; TRBD1 agrees at 7 bases. Germline CDR1 reads SGHDT; CDR2 reads YYEEEE. Trimming took 4 bases from V and 5 from J; bases not matched to a gene: 3. The CDR3 loop spans 14 amino acids. CDR3 protein: CASSGDRHNSPLHF. The DNA of the CDR3 is TGTGCCAGCAGCGGGGACAGACATAATTCACCCCTCCACTTT.

This clonotype has ten or more counts. The chain links TRBV11-2 to TRBJ2-7; D remains ambiguous. Germline V gives CDR1 SGHAT, CDR2 FQNNGV. V was cut by 3 bases and J by 2 bases, with 5 bases left in between. CDR3 length: 12 residues. The chain's CDR3 is CASSFPTYEQYF. CDR3 DNA sequence: TGTGCCAGCAGCTTTCCAACCTACGAGCAGTACTTC.

This clonotype was observed once. The CDR3 sequence is CASSQDLPVGGQPQHF. CDR3 DNA: TGTGCCAGCAGCCAAGATCTCCCAGTAGGTGGTCAGCCCCAGCATTTT. The chain is built from TRBV3-1 and TRBJ1-5; D call uncertain. V shed 0 bases and J shed 6 bases, with 15 bases lying between them. The CDR3 is 16 amino acids. Per germline, CDR1 LGHDT and CDR2 YNNKEL (reference sequence). Full variable domain (remainder filled in from reference TRBV3-1 and TRBJ1-5): DTAVSQTPKYLVTQMGNDKSIKCEQNLGHDTMYWYKQDSKKFLKIMFSYNNKELIINETVPNRFSPKSPDKAHLNLHINSLELGDSAVYFCASSQDLPVGGQPQHFGDGTRLSIL.